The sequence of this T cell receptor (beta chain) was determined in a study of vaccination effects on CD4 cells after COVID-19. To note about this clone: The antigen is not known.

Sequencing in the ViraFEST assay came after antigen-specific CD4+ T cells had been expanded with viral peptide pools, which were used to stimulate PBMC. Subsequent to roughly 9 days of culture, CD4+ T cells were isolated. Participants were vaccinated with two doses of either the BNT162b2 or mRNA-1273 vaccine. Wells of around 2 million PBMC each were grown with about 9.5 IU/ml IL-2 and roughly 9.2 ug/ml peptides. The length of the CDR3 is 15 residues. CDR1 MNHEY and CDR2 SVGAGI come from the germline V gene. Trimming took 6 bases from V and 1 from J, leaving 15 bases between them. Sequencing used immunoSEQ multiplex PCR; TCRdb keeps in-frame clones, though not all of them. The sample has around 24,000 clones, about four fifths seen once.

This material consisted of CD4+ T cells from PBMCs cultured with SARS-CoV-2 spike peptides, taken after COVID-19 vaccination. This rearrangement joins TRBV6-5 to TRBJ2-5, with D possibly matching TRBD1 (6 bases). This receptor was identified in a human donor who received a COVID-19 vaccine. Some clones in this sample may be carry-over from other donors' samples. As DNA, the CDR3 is TGTGCCAGCAGGTCTACAGGGTATATCCAAGAGACCCAGTACTTC. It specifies CASRSTGYIQETQYF.